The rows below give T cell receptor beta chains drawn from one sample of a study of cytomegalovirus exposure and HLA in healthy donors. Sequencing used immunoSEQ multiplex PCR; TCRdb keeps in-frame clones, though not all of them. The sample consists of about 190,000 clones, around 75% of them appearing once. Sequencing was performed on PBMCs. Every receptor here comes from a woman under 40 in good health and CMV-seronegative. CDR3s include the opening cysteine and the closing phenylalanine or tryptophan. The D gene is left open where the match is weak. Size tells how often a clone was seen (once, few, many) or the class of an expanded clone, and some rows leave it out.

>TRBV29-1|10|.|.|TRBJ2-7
TGCAGCGTCCGAAACTGCGAGCAGTACTTC
CSVRNCEQYF
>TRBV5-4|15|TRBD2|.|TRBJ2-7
TGTGCCAGCAGCTCCGGGACTAGCGGCCCTTACGAGCAGTACTTC
CASSSGTSGPYEQYF
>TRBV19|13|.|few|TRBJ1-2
TGTGCCAGTAGTATTTCTCGGACTTATGGCTACACCTTC
CASSISRTYGYTF
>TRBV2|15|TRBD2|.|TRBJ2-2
TGTGCCAGCAGGGGACTAGCGGGGGTTACCGGGGAGCTGTTTTTT
CASRGLAGVTGELFF
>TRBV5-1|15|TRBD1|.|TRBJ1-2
TGCGCCAGCAGCTTCAACAGGGGAATAAACTATGGCTACACCTTC
CASSFNRGINYGYTF
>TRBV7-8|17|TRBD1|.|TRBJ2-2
TGTGCCAGCAGCCCACGGACAGGGACAATGAACACCGGGGAGCTGTTTTTT
CASSPRTGTMNTGELFF
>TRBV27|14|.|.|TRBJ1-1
TGTGCCAGCAGTTTATCGCCGATGAGCACTGAAGCTTTCTTT
CASSLSPMSTEAFF
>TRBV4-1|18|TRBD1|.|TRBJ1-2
TGCGCCAGCAGCCAACCCCGGGACAGGGGATCAACAACTTATGGCTACACCTTC
CASSQPRDRGSTTYGYTF
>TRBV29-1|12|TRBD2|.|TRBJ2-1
TGCAGCGTTGTTTGGGGGAGGGGTGAGCAGTTCTTC
CSVVWGRGEQFF
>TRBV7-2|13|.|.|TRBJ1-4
TGTGCCAGCAGCCTTAGAAGGGGAGAAAAACTGTTTTTT
CASSLRRGEKLFF
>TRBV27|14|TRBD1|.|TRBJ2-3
TGTGCCAGCAGCCGACAGGGTTTCGGAGATACGCAGTATTTT
CASSRQGFGDTQYF
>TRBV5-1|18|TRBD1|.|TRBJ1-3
TGCGCCAGTAAACCGACACCGGGACAGGAGTTCTCTGGAAACACCATATATTTT
CASKPTPGQEFSGNTIYF
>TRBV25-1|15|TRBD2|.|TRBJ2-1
TGTGCCAGCAGTGAATCATCGGGAGGGCCCGGTGAGCAGTTCTTC
CASSESSGGPGEQFF
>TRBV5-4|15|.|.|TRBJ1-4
TGTGCCAGCAGCTTGTCCGGGGAGGGTAATGAAAAACTGTTTTTT
CASSLSGEGNEKLFF
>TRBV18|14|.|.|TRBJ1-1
TGTGCCAGCTCACCAAGGGGTACGAGCACTGAAGCTTTCTTT
CASSPRGTSTEAFF
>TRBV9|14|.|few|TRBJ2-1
TGTGCCAGCAGCGTAGGAAGAGGATGGAGTCAGCAGTTCTTC
CASSVGRGWSQQFF
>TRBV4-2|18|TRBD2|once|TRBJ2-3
TGTGCCAGCAGCCAAGAGACGATAGCGGGAGGTGAAGCAGATACGCAGTATTTT
CASSQETIAGGEADTQYF
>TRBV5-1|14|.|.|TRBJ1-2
TGCGCCAGCAGCTCCCCGGGAGGGAGCTATGGCTACACCTTC
CASSSPGGSYGYTF
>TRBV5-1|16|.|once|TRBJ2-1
TGCGCCAGCAGCTTGGTACAGACCAGCTCCTACAATGAGCAGTTCTTC
CASSLVQTSSYNEQFF
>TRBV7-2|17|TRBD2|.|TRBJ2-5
TGTGCCAGCAGCTTAGTTGTCGACGGGAGGGCCGGGAGAGAGCAGTACTTC
CASSLVVDGRAGREQYF
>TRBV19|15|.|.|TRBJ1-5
TGTGCCAGTAGTATAGGTGGGGGGGCCTATCAGCCCCAGCATTTT
CASSIGGGAYQPQHF
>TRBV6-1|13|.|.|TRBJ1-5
TGTGCCAGCAGTGACAGGGTTAATCAGCCCCAGCATTTT
CASSDRVNQPQHF
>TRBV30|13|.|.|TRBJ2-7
TGTGCCTGGAGTTCGGGGGGCGTCTACGAGCAGTACTTC
CAWSSGGVYEQYF
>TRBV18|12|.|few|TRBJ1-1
TGTGCCAGCTCACTACAAGAAACAGAAGCTTTCTTT
CASSLQETEAFF
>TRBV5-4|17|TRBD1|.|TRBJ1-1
TGTGCCAGCAGCCCCGGCCGACAGGGACCGGTGTCCACTGAAGCTTTCTTT
CASSPGRQGPVSTEAFF